This TCR beta chain came from a study of blood T cell repertoires in COVID-19. Turning to the study itself: There were acute and convalescent COVID-19 samples, and they came from the United States, Italy and Spain.

CDR1 SNHLY and CDR2 FYNNEI come from the germline V gene. There are 13 residues in the CDR3. V was cut by 6 bases and J by 5 bases, with 13 bases left in between. Per the original methods: Nucleated cell counts were estimated from reference gene primer amplification. Using immunoSEQ multiplex PCR, the repertoire was profiled, and TCRdb retains in-frame clones only, with some absent. The DNA was the basis for D and trimming; V, J and clone size are from that table. The sample carries 240,000 or so clones, around 87% recorded once. This clonotype originated in a man in his 60s who had recovered from COVID-19. V and J are TRBV2 and TRBJ1-1; no definite D call. Input material: peripheral blood. CDR3 loop: CASREESVTEAFF. The CDR3 bases are TGTGCCAGCAGGGAGGAAAGTGTTACTGAAGCTTTCTTT.